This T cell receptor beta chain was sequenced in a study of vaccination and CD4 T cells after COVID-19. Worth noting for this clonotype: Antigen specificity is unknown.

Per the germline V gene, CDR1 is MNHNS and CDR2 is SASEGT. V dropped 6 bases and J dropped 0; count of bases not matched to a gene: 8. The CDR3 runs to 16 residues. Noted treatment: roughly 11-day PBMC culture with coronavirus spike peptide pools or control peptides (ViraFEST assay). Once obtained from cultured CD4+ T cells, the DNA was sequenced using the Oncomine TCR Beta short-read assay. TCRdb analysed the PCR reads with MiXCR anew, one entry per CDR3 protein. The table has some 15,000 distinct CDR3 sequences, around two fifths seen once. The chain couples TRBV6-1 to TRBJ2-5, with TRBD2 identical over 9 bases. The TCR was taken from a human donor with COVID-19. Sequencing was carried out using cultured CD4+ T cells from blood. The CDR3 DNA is TGTGCCAGCAGGATCCTCAGCGGGGGGAACCAAGAGACCCAGTACTTC. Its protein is CASRILSGGNQETQYF.